The 32 T cell receptor beta chains presented below share a single source sample, sequenced in a study of T cells in women clearing cervical HPV infection. The protocol was immunoSEQ multiplex PCR, while the TCRdb copy is restricted to in-frame clones and leaves out a portion. Here the sample table reports tens of thousands of clones. Sequencing used blood buffy coat. The receptor set was obtained from a woman between 18 and 70 years old with a cervical HPV16 infection that either progressed to CIN3+ or cleared (not recorded which).

As to this clone: The sequence runs out 3 residues before the end of the CDR3; the remainder is reconstructed from the germline J gene. The chain has TRBV5-1 and TRBJ2-3, with TRBD2 matching over 11 bases. This CDR3 is built from 17 residues. From germline, CDR1 is SGHRS and CDR2 YFSETQ. The V segment lost 10 bases and the J segment 2 bases; nucleotides outside the gene matches: 15. Incomplete CDR3 DNA: TGCGCCTGCCGACTAGCGGGGCGGAGGGACTTCACAGATACG. As protein: CACRLAGRRDFTDT. The complete CDR3 reads CACRLAGRRDFTDTQYF.

Points on this clone: Read data end 3 residues before the CDR3 end; the end is taken from the germline J gene. The V gene is TRBV6-1, the J gene TRBJ2-2; tentative D call: TRBD1 (5 bases). The CDR3 runs 15 residues. The germline V gene encodes CDR1 MNHNS and CDR2 SASEGT. CDR3 amino acids: CASSVFYSGANVLFF. Partial CDR3 DNA: TGTGCCAGCAGTGTTTTCTACTCTGGGGCCAACGTG.

As to this clone: The read falls 3 residues short of the CDR3 end, and the missing part is taken from the germline J gene. The chain combines TRBV7-2 with TRBJ1-1; TRBD1 aligns across 7 bases. Germline V gene data show CDR1 as SGHTA and CDR2 as FQGNSA. V shed 4 bases and J 5 bases; nucleotides not matched to a gene: 7. This CDR3 has 14 amino acids. Incomplete CDR3 DNA: TGTGCCAGCAGCTCCTCAGGGGGATGGACTGAA. It is translated as CASSSSGGWTE. In full, the CDR3 reads CASSSSGGWTEAFF.

Regarding this clone: The sequenced fragment ends 3 residues before the CDR3 boundary, so the rest is inferred from the germline J gene. This chain links TRBV5-6 with TRBJ2-1; possibly TRBD1 for D (6 bases). V was clipped by 5 bases and J by 5 bases, with 14 bases between them. The CDR3 extends over 14 amino acids. Per germline, CDR1 SGHDT and CDR2 YYEEEE. CDR3 loop: CASRTGTNDNEQFF. The sequenced part of the CDR3 DNA is TGTGCCAGCAGAACCGGGACAAATGACAATGAG.

Remarks on this clone: The CDR3 end is not reached by the read, which stops 3 residues before it; the germline J gene fills it in. The chain is built from TRBV20-1 and TRBJ2-2; 8 positions match TRBD1. CDR3 length: 12 amino acids. CDR1 and CDR2 from the germline V gene are DFQATT and SNEGSKA (reference sequence). This CDR3 is CSARADREKLFF. Incomplete CDR3 DNA: TGCAGTGCTAGAGCGGACAGGGAAAAG.

The sequenced CDR3 bases are TGCAGCTCCAGGGGGGCGTCTGAA. It encodes CSSRGASE. The full CDR3 is CSSRGASEAFF. The chain joins TRBV29-1 to TRBJ1-1; 7 nucleotides match TRBD1. The read halts 3 residues ahead of the CDR3 end, with the missing end drawn from the germline J gene. The CDR3 is made up of 11 amino acids. The junction had 6 bases not matched to a gene; V was cut back by 8 bases and J by 6 bases. Germline CDR1 and CDR2: SQVTM and ANQGSEA.

With respect to this clone: Read data end 3 residues before the CDR3 end; the end is taken from the germline J gene. The chain recombines TRBV6-2 or TRBV6-3 with TRBJ2-2; 8 nucleotides agree with TRBD1. This CDR3 is 16 amino acids long. Germline CDR1 reads MNHEY; CDR2 reads SVGEGT. V gave up 4 bases and J gave up 6 bases; unmatched junction bases: 10. The CDR3 DNA, read in part, is TGTGCCAGCAGTTTCCGTGACAGGGGTAGAGCCGGGGAG. It yields the protein CASSFRDRGRAGE. From start to end, the CDR3 is CASSFRDRGRAGELFF.

About this clone itself: The DNA ends 3 residues before the CDR3 does, and the rest of the CDR3 is filled in from the germline J gene. This chain connects TRBV14 to TRBJ2-1, with a weak D call TRBD2 (5 bases). CDR1 and CDR2 (germline): SGHDN, FVKESK. This CDR3 contains 17 residues. Trimming cost V 2 bases and J 3 bases, with 17 bases left between them. CDR3 bases read: TGTGCCAGCAGCCAAAGACCCCGAGGGCTTTTCTACAATGAG. Residues: CASSQRPRGLFYNE. The CDR3, in full, reads CASSQRPRGLFYNEQFF.

Comments on this clone: The CDR3 is cut off 3 residues early in the read; its end comes from the germline J gene. The V gene is TRBV20-1, the J gene TRBJ2-1, with 7 bases identical to TRBD2. J was trimmed by 1 base and V by 6 bases; bases with no gene match: 12. CDR3 length equals 16 residues. Looked up from germline, CDR1 is DFQATT and CDR2 is SNEGSKA (reference sequence). The CDR3 DNA, read in part, is TGCAGTGCCCCCCCCTTTCCGGGGGGTTCCTACAATGAG. The encoded protein is CSAPPFPGGSYNE. The CDR3, in full, reads CSAPPFPGGSYNEQFF.

Comments on this clone: The read ends 3 residues early relative to the CDR3; the germline J gene fills the gap. V and J are TRBV18 and TRBJ2-3; 10 nucleotides match TRBD2. The V segment lost 3 bases and the J segment 5 bases; nucleotides outside the gene matches: 8. The germline V gene has CDR1 KGHSH and CDR2 LQKENI. The CDR3 has 16 amino acids. CDR3 bases read: TGTGCCAGCTCACCTACGACTAGCGGGCATGGAGATACG. Its protein product is CASSPTTSGHGDT. From start to end, the CDR3 is CASSPTTSGHGDTQYF. The entire variable domain, with the rest obtained from reference TRBV18 and TRBJ2-3, is as follows: NAGVMQNPRHLVRRRGQEARLRCSPMKGHSHVYWYRQLPEEGLKFMVYLQKENIIDESGMPKERFSAEFPKEGPSILRIQQVVRGDSAAYFCASSPTTSGHGDTQYFGPGTRLTVL.

A remark on this clone: The read comes to an end 3 residues before the CDR3 does, leaving the germline J gene to fill in the end. The rearrangement links TRBV5-1 to TRBJ2-1, with 10 positions matching TRBD1. The CDR3 spans 15 residues. Germline values: CDR1 SGHRS, CDR2 YFSETQ. Trimming at V came to 4 bases and at J to 9 bases, leaving 10 bases not matched to a gene. CDR3 region: CASSDTGTGAGEQFF. The DNA read from the CDR3 is TGCGCCAGCAGCGACACCGGGACAGGGGCCGGTGAG.

Of note for this clone: The read terminates 3 residues before the CDR3 end, so the remaining end is supplied by the germline J gene. The V and J genes are TRBV30 and TRBJ1-6; D gene uncertain. V gave up 2 bases and J gave up 4 bases, with 9 bases separating them. The CDR3 contains 14 residues. CDR1 and CDR2 from the germline V gene are GTSNPN and SVGIG (reference sequence). The chain's CDR3 is CAWSPDKYNSPLHF. The sequenced CDR3 bases are TGTGCCTGGAGTCCAGACAAGTATAATTCACCC.

Details on this clone: The read is 3 residues too short to cover the CDR3 end, so that end is filled in from the germline J gene. V is TRBV2 and J is TRBJ2-7; 8 nucleotides line up with TRBD1. Looked up from germline, CDR1 is SNHLY and CDR2 is FYNNEI. The junction had 7 bases not matched to a gene; V was cut back by 6 bases and J by 0 bases. The length of the CDR3 is 15 residues. The sequenced CDR3 bases are TGTGCCAGCAGGCTGACAGGGGAGAGCTCCTACGAG. This translates into CASRLTGESSYE. The entire CDR3 reads CASRLTGESSYEQYF. The whole variable domain, remainder taken from reference TRBV2 and TRBJ2-7, is EPEVTQTPSHQVTQMGQEVILRCVPISNHLYFYWYRQILGQKVEFLVSFYNNEISEKSEIFDDQFSVERPDGSNFTLKIRSTKLEDSAMYFCASRLTGESSYEQYFGPGTRLTVT.

Concerning this clone: The read gets to within 3 residues of the CDR3 end, and the germline J gene fills in the rest. The V gene is TRBV30, the J gene TRBJ2-2; TRBD2 matches at 7 bases. Germline V gives CDR1 GTSNPN, CDR2 SVGIG (reference sequence). The CDR3 consists of 15 residues. The sequenced part of the CDR3 DNA is TGTGCCTGGAGTGGCGGACTGGGGACTAATGAAAAG. Translating gives CAWSGGLGTNEK. In full, the CDR3 is CAWSGGLGTNEKLFF.

As for this clone: The read is 3 residues too short to cover the CDR3 end, so that end is filled in from the germline J gene. The V call is TRBV5-4, the J call TRBJ2-3; the D gene is possibly TRBD2 (5 bases). The CDR3 length is 15 residues. V was trimmed by 3 bases and J by 6 bases, leaving 17 bases between them. The V gene's germline CDR1 is SGHNT and CDR2 YYREEE (reference sequence). CDR3: CASSWLGRGADTQYF. The sequenced CDR3 bases are TGTGCCAGCAGCTGGCTTGGCCGGGGAGCGGATACG. The variable domain in full, completed from reference TRBV5-4 and TRBJ2-3, reads ETGVTQSPTHLIKTRGQQVTLRCSSQSGHNTVSWYQQALGQGPQFIFQYYREEENGRGNFPPRFSGLQFPNYSSELNVNALELDDSALYLCASSWLGRGADTQYFGPGTRLTVL.

Remarks on this clone: The read gets to within 3 residues of the CDR3 end, and the germline J gene fills in the rest. The chain combines TRBV5-1 with TRBJ2-3; TRBD2 matches 10 bases. Germline CDR1 reads SGHRS; CDR2 reads YFSETQ. V dropped 6 bases and J dropped 1; count of bases not matched to a gene: 2. This CDR3 has 14 amino acids. The CDR3 DNA, read in part, is TGCGCCAGCACTGGGACTAGCGGCACAGATACG. Its protein product is CASTGTSGTDT. Given in full, the CDR3 is CASTGTSGTDTQYF.

Of note for this clone: The read comes to an end 3 residues before the CDR3 does, leaving the germline J gene to fill in the end. This rearrangement joins TRBV11-1 to TRBJ2-7; D is possibly TRBD1 or TRBD2 (6 bases each). Germline loops: CDR1 SGHAT, CDR2 FQDESV (reference sequence). Trimming pared 4 bases from V and 3 bases from J, leaving 13 bases between. The CDR3 loop spans 14 amino acids. The part of the CDR3 DNA that was read is TGTGCCAGCAGCTCAGGCGGGACAAACTACGAG. This codes for CASSSGGTNYE. Given in full, the CDR3 is CASSSGGTNYEQYF.

The CDR3 region is CASSFPYNEQFF. The CDR3 DNA, read in part, is TGTGCCAGCAGCTTCCCGTACAATGAG. The chain couples TRBV7-2 to TRBJ2-1; D is uncertain. The read is 3 residues too short to cover the CDR3 end, so that end is filled in from the germline J gene. Per germline, CDR1 SGHTA and CDR2 FQGNSA. The germline V and J ends were trimmed by 3 bases and 4 bases, with 4 bases remaining between them. The CDR3 spans 12 residues.

With respect to this clone: The missing CDR3 end, 3 residues past where the read stops, is filled in from the germline J gene. The chain links TRBV3-1 (or the pseudogene TRBV3-2) to TRBJ2-1; possibly TRBD1 or TRBD2 for D (7 bases each). Trimming took 7 bases from V and 5 from J, leaving 15 bases between them. The CDR3 covers 14 residues. In germline, CDR1 is LGHDT, CDR2 YNNKEL (reference sequence). CDR3 DNA, as far as it was read: TGTGCCAGCACACGACAGGGAGGGGACAATGAG. Translating it yields CASTRQGGDNE. The full CDR3 sequence reads CASTRQGGDNEQFF.

As to this clone: The sequence runs out 3 residues before the end of the CDR3; the remainder is reconstructed from the germline J gene. J is TRBJ1-5 and V is TRBV19; D remains ambiguous. This CDR3 is built from 13 residues. Germline V lookup: CDR1 LNHDA, CDR2 SQIVND (reference sequence). V lost 7 bases and J lost 3, with 10 bases in between. CDR3 protein: CASMVSYNQPQHF. The CDR3 bases that were read are TGTGCCAGTATGGTAAGCTACAATCAGCCC.

In regard to this clone: The read comes to an end 3 residues before the CDR3 does, leaving the germline J gene to fill in the end. The V call is TRBV19, the J call TRBJ2-5; 12 nucleotides align to TRBD2. V was clipped by 4 bases and J by 1 base; unmatched bases: 4. This CDR3 region has 16 residues. Germline-derived CDR1 and CDR2 are LNHDA and SQIVND (reference sequence). CDR3 DNA, as far as it was read: TGTGCCAGTAGTAGCAGACTAGCGGGGGTCCAAGAGACC. It is translated as CASSSRLAGVQET. The entire CDR3 sequence reads CASSSRLAGVQETQYF.

As for this clone: The CDR3 end falls 3 residues outside the read, so it is completed with the germline J gene. The chain has TRBV7-6 and TRBJ1-4, with D maybe TRBD1 (6 bases). Germline CDR1 is SGHVS and CDR2 is FNYEAQ. V was cut by 2 bases and J by 4 bases, with 17 bases left in between. This CDR3 has 17 residues. CDR3 in amino acids: CASSLFGLGRGNEKLFF. CDR3 bases read: TGTGCCAGCAGCTTATTCGGGCTGGGCAGGGGTAATGAAAAA.

On this clone itself: The observed sequence ends 3 residues before the CDR3 terminus, with the missing tail filled in from the germline J gene. The J gene is TRBJ2-7, the V gene TRBV2; D not certain. The V end lost 8 bases, the J end lost 6 bases, and 11 bases lay between the germline ends. The CDR3 has 11 amino acids. Germline CDR1 reads SNHLY; CDR2 reads FYNNEI. The CDR3 protein is CASHVKGEQYF. Partial CDR3 DNA: TGTGCCAGCCACGTGAAGGGCGAG.

Remarks on this clone: The CDR3 is cut off 3 residues early in the read; its end comes from the germline J gene. The chain recombines TRBV19 with TRBJ1-2, with 10 bases aligning to TRBD1. Germline CDR1 LNHDA, CDR2 SQIVND (reference sequence). The CDR3 spans 15 residues. Trimming cost V 1 base and J 4 bases; bases outside gene matches: 3. Partial CDR3 DNA: TGTGCCAGTAGTATAGTCGGACAGGGGGTCTATGGC. This codes for CASSIVGQGVYG. The CDR3 as a whole reads CASSIVGQGVYGYTF.

Details on this clone: The read comes to an end 3 residues before the CDR3 does, leaving the germline J gene to fill in the end. The V call is TRBV6-1, the J call TRBJ2-2; perhaps TRBD2 as D (5 bases). In germline, CDR1 is MNHNS, CDR2 SASEGT. The CDR3 runs 14 residues. V lost 3 bases to trimming and J lost 8 bases, with 13 bases between them. The CDR3 DNA, read in part, is TGTGCCAGCAGTGAGTCACTAGGTGAAGGGGAG. Its protein is CASSESLGEGE. The entire CDR3 reads CASSESLGEGELFF.

The DNA read from the CDR3 is TGCGCCAGCAGTGGTCCGACGCGGGAGACC. The encoded protein is CASSGPTRET. The entire CDR3 is CASSGPTRETQYF. The V gene is TRBV10-1, the J gene TRBJ2-5; D remains ambiguous. Read sequence stops 3 residues before the CDR3 end, and the germline J gene provides the missing end. Deletions cut 4 bases from V and 5 bases from J, with 11 bases between. The length of the CDR3 is 13 residues. Germline CDR1 and CDR2: WNHNN and SYGVQD (reference sequence).

Of note for this clone: The CDR3 extends 3 residues past the end of the read, so its final part is completed from the germline J gene. The V call is TRBV10-1, the J call TRBJ2-7; 10 bases align to TRBD2. Germline V gene sequence: CDR1 WNHNN, CDR2 SYGVQD (reference sequence). The trim removed 1 base at V and 6 bases at J, leaving 6 bases unmatched. This CDR3 has 15 residues. The CDR3 bases that were read are TGCGCCAGCAGTGAGTTAGTAGCGGGAGGTAGCGAG. Translating it yields CASSELVAGGSE. The full CDR3 reads CASSELVAGGSEQYF.

For this clone: Read data end 3 residues before the CDR3 end; the end is taken from the germline J gene. The rearrangement uses TRBV28 and TRBJ2-5; D is perhaps TRBD1 or TRBD2 (6 bases each). Trimming shortened V by 2 bases and J by 2 bases, and 15 bases separated the two germline ends. This CDR3 has 16 amino acids. Germline V gene sequence: CDR1 MDHEN, CDR2 SYDVKM. CDR3 region: CASSLVGGTRQETQYF. The sequenced CDR3 bases are TGTGCCAGCAGTTTAGTCGGCGGGACAAGACAAGAGACC.

Worth noting for this clone: The read ends 3 residues early relative to the CDR3; the germline J gene fills the gap. The V and J genes are TRBV2 and TRBJ2-1; 8 nucleotides line up with TRBD1. CDR3 length: 13 amino acids. CDR1 is SNHLY and CDR2 is FYNNEI in the germline V gene. The V and J ends lost 3 bases and 9 bases, in that order; junction bases with no gene match: 4. The sequenced part of the CDR3 DNA is TGTGCCAGCAGTGAGGACAGGGTGGGTGAG. It specifies CASSEDRVGE. The entire CDR3 is CASSEDRVGEQFF.

Measured by frequency, this clone is medium-sized. The read halts 3 residues ahead of the CDR3 end, with the missing end drawn from the germline J gene. This chain connects TRBV19 to TRBJ2-3, with TRBD2 identical over 10 bases. CDR1 LNHDA and CDR2 SQIVND come from the germline V gene (reference sequence). CDR3 length: 15 residues. J gave up 0 bases and V 5 bases, and 2 bases lay outside the gene matches. The covered CDR3 bases are TGTGCCAGTAGTCAGACTAGCGGGAGCACAGATACG. This sequence encodes CASSQTSGSTDT. The complete CDR3 protein is CASSQTSGSTDTQYF.

On this clone: The read halts 3 residues ahead of the CDR3 end, with the missing end drawn from the germline J gene. The chain carries TRBV6-1 and TRBJ2-3; TRBD2 matches at 8 bases. Trimming cost V 4 bases and J 3 bases; bases outside gene matches: 6. The CDR3 has 15 residues. Germline V CDR1 and CDR2: MNHNS, SASEGT. The CDR3: CASSVQSGGTDTQYF. The sequenced CDR3 bases are TGTGCCAGCAGTGTTCAGAGCGGGGGTACAGATACG.

As regards this clone: The read is 3 residues too short to cover the CDR3 end, so that end is filled in from the germline J gene. V usage is TRBV20-1 and J usage is TRBJ2-4; TRBD2 matches at 7 bases. The ends lost 6 bases at V and 9 bases at J; junction bases unmatched: 20. The CDR3 runs to 16 residues. Germline CDR1 is DFQATT and CDR2 is SNEGSKA (reference sequence). CDR3 sequence reads: CSAKLPRPSTSRIQYF. The DNA read from the CDR3 is TGCAGTGCGAAACTCCCCCGGCCATCGACTAGCCGCATT.